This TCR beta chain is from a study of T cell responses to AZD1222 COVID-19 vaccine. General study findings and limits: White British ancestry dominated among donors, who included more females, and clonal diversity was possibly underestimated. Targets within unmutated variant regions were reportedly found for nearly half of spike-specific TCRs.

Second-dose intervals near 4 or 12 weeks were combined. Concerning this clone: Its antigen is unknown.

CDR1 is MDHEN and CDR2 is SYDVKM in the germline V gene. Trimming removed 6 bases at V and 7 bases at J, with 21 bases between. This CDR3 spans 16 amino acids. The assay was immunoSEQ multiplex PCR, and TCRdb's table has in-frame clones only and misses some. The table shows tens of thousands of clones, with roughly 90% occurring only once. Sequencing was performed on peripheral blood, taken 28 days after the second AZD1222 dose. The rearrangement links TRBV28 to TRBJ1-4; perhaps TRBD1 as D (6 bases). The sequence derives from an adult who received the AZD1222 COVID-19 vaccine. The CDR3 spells CASSLSGQLESEKLFF. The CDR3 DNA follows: TGTGCCAGCAGCCTATCCGGACAGTTGGAAAGTGAAAAACTGTTTTTT. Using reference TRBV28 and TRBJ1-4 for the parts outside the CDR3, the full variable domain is DVKVTQSSRYLVKRTGEKVFLECVQDMDHENMFWYRQDPGLGLRLIYFSYDVKMKEKGDIPEGYSVSREKKERFSLILESASTNQTSMYLCASSLSGQLESEKLFFGSGTQLSVL.